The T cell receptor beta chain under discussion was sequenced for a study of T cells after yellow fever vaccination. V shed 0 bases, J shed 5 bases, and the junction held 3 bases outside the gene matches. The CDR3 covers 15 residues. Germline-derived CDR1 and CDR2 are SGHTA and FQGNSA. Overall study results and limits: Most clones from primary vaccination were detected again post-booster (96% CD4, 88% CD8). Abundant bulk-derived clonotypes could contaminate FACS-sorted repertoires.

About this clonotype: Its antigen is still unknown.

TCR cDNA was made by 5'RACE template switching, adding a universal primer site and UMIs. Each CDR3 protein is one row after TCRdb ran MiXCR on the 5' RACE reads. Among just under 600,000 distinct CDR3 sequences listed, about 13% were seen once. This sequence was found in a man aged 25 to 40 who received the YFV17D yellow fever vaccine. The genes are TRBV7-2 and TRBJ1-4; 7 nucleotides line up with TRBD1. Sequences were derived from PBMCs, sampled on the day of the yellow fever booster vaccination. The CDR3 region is CASSLAGTENEKLFF. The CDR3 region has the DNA TGTGCCAGCAGCTTAGCCGGGACAGAAAATGAAAAACTGTTTTTT.